The source of this T cell receptor (beta chain) is a study of T cells in Graves' hyperthyroidism and ophthalmopathy. At the level of the study: Initial diagnosis, before any treatment, was when peripheral blood was collected.

What was amplified from RNA transcripts were TCR beta CDR3 regions. First-round RT-PCR targeting the TCR CDR3 was performed with the HTBI primer set. MiXCR, run by TCRdb on the multiplex PCR reads, gives a single entry per CDR3 protein. The sample includes approximately 600,000 distinct CDR3 sequences, roughly 14% of them seen just once. The CDR3 has 15 residues. The germline V and J ends were trimmed by 5 bases and 3 bases, with 17 bases remaining between them. Per the germline V gene, CDR1 is MDHEN and CDR2 is SYDVKM. This clonotype was recorded many times. This TCR came from a woman aged 35 to 49 with Graves' ophthalmopathy. Input material: blood. The rearrangement joins TRBV28 to TRBJ2-7; D is perhaps TRBD2 (6 bases). The CDR3 sequence: CASSRWGGIDYEQYF. In DNA, the CDR3 is TGTGCCAGCAGTCGCTGGGGAGGCATCGACTACGAGCAGTACTTC.